This T cell receptor beta chain was found in a study of early T cells in non-severe SARS-CoV-2 infection. Overall study: Sequencing of unsorted whole blood was done on bulk RNA, leaving chains unpaired.

This clonotype occurred a few times. Its antigen is not known. Unique molecular identifiers were added to individual cDNA molecules. TCRdb reprocessed the 5' RACE reads via MiXCR and lists one record per CDR3 protein. Among approximately 35,000 distinct CDR3 sequences listed, under 6% were seen once. Overall study findings and caveats: Matches to VDJdb favored anti-spike CD8 responses and missed private and CD4 specificities.

The V gene end was trimmed by 1 base and the J gene end by 5 bases; junction bases not matched to a gene: 6. CDR1 and CDR2 from the germline V gene are LGHNA and YNFKEQ. The CDR3 is 16 amino acids. The TCR was taken from an adult who was a healthcare worker with PCR-confirmed SARS-CoV-2 infection or an uninfected control (not recorded which). The rearrangement links TRBV4-2 to TRBJ2-3; 10 bases align to TRBD2. Sequencing was performed on whole blood. DNA for the CDR3: TGTGCCAGCAGCCAAGCAGCGGGGGGGCATAAAGATACGCAGTATTTT. Translation gives CASSQAAGGHKDTQYF.